What follows are 28 T cell receptor beta chains derived from one specimen sequenced in a study of shared clonotypes between healthy human individuals. Libraries were prepared by immunoSEQ multiplex PCR; TCRdb keeps only in-frame clonotypes and omits some of them. This table holds around 1,900,000 clones, over 85% found once. CD45RO-negative, CCR7-selected cells formed the naive CD8 fraction, which excluded terminally differentiated effector memory CD45RA+ cells. The specimen sequenced was naive CD8+ T cells from PBMCs. These receptors originate from a man younger than 35 in good health. Some clones in this sample may be carry-over from other donors' samples.

The V gene is TRBV27, the J gene TRBJ2-7; D is perhaps TRBD2 (6 bases). The CDR3 is made up of 16 amino acids. Germline V CDR1 and CDR2: MNHEY, SMNVEV (reference sequence). Trimming removed 4 bases from V and 4 bases from J, with 20 bases in between. The CDR3 DNA follows: TGTGCCAGCAGTTCGTGGAGGGCGGGGATTCGGTACGAGCAGTACTTC. Protein product: CASSSWRAGIRYEQYF.

V is TRBV9 and J is TRBJ1-2; perhaps TRBD1 as D (6 bases). Germline CDR1 and CDR2: SGDLS and YYNGEE. CDR3 size: 13 residues. V was shortened by 4 bases and J by 8 bases, with 15 bases between the two germline ends. The CDR3 protein is CASSPRDNLGYTF. The CDR3 DNA is TGTGCCAGCAGCCCCCGGGACAACCTGGGCTACACCTTC.

The chain links TRBV19 to TRBJ1-5; no reliable D call. The germline V gene encodes CDR1 LNHDA and CDR2 SQIVND (reference sequence). The CDR3 consists of 14 residues. Trimming left V 5 bases short and J 4 bases short, with 12 bases between. The CDR3 DNA follows: TGTGCCAGTAGTGCCCCCCCCTTGAATCAGCCCCAGCATTTT. Amino acids: CASSAPPLNQPQHF. The whole variable domain, remainder taken from reference TRBV19 and TRBJ1-5, is DGGITQSPKYLFRKEGQNVTLSCEQNLNHDAMYWYRQDPGQGLRLIYYSQIVNDFQKGDIAEGYSVSREKKESFPLTVTSAQKNPTAFYLCASSAPPLNQPQHFGDGTRLSIL.

About this clone: Since a much larger clone is just one base distant, this may be a read error. This rearrangement joins TRBV7-6 to TRBJ2-1; D is possibly TRBD2 (6 bases). The CDR3 has 13 amino acids. V lost 3 bases to trimming and J lost 7 bases, with 10 bases between them. The germline V gene has CDR1 SGHVS and CDR2 FNYEAQ. CDR3 coding DNA: TGTGCCAGCAGCTTCTCAGGGAGGAATGAGCAGTTCTTC. Encoded protein: CASSFSGRNEQFF.

The V and J genes are TRBV5-6 and TRBJ2-7; the D call may be TRBD1 or TRBD2 (6 bases each). V lost 4 bases, J lost 4 bases, and 18 bases lay in between. Germline CDR1 and CDR2: SGHDT and YYEEEE. The CDR3 has 15 residues. This CDR3 is CASSLGQGRFYEQYF. CDR3 sequence (DNA): TGTGCCAGCAGCCTAGGGCAGGGGAGGTTTTACGAGCAGTACTTC.

The V gene is TRBV19, the J gene TRBJ2-2; TRBD1 agrees at 8 bases. This CDR3 comprises 16 residues. The junction had 12 bases not matched to a gene; V was cut back by 7 bases and J by 5 bases. Germline V gene lookup returns CDR1 LNHDA and CDR2 SQIVND (reference sequence). The CDR3 bases are TGTGCCAGTACCCCAGGACAGGGCAAGGGGACCGGGGAGCTGTTTTTT. It is translated as CASTPGQGKGTGELFF.

The chain employs TRBV4-1 and TRBJ2-2, with 7 bases lining up with TRBD2. The CDR3 is 17 residues long. CDR1 MGHRA and CDR2 YSYEKL come from the germline V gene. V gave up 0 bases and J gave up 7 bases; unmatched junction bases: 11. CDR3 coding DNA: TGCGCCAGCAGCCAAGAGGTGGCGGGAGCTTTGGGCGGGGAGCTGTTTTTT. It yields the protein CASSQEVAGALGGELFF.

V gene TRBV2 combines with J gene TRBJ1-2, with 9 bases matching TRBD1. CDR3 length equals 14 residues. The germline CDR1 and CDR2 sequences are SNHLY and FYNNEI. Trimming at V came to 3 bases and at J to 9 bases, leaving 8 bases not matched to a gene. CDR3 residues: CASSERGQGESYTF. Here the CDR3 DNA reads TGTGCCAGCAGTGAGCGGGGACAGGGTGAGAGCTACACCTTC.

V and J are TRBV5-1 and TRBJ2-5; D is undetermined. The CDR3 length is 13 residues. V lost 0 bases, J lost 4 bases, and 7 bases lay in between. Germline lookup yields CDR1 SGHRS and CDR2 YFSETQ. The CDR3, as DNA: TGCGCCAGCAGCTTGGCCTTGGCAGAGACCCAGTACTTC. It specifies CASSLALAETQYF.

The V gene is TRBV7-2, the J gene TRBJ1-2, with 9 positions matching TRBD1. Germline CDR1 SGHTA, CDR2 FQGNSA. V was pared by 5 bases and J by 5 bases, with 9 bases of the junction left unmatched. CDR3 size: 15 residues. The CDR3, as DNA: TGTGCCAGCAGCCCTAGTGTGGGGACAGGGTATGGCTACACCTTC. This translates into CASSPSVGTGYGYTF.

The chain combines TRBV28 with TRBJ2-3, with TRBD1 as a possible D gene (5 bases). This CDR3 contains 14 residues. V lost 3 bases to trimming and J lost 3 bases, with 10 bases between them. Germline CDR1 MDHEN, CDR2 SYDVKM. CDR3 sequence reads: CASSLVRVTDTQYF. CDR3 nucleotides: TGTGCCAGCAGTTTGGTCAGGGTGACAGATACGCAGTATTTT.

This sequence joins TRBV9 and TRBJ2-2; D not certain. V lost 4 bases and J 0 bases, leaving 19 bases between the germline ends. This CDR3 has 18 amino acids. Germline-derived CDR1 and CDR2 are SGDLS and YYNGEE. The CDR3 bases are TGTGCCAGCAGCACCCGCGTGAAGGACGGTGCGAACACCGGGGAGCTGTTTTTT. Protein sequence: CASSTRVKDGANTGELFF.

This rearrangement joins TRBV9 to TRBJ2-1, with 8 positions matching TRBD2. The CDR3 runs to 15 residues. Germline lookup yields CDR1 SGDLS and CDR2 YYNGEE. J lost 5 bases, V lost 0 bases, and 4 bases had no gene match. The CDR3 coding sequence is TGTGCCAGCAGCGTAGAGGGAGCGGGAGACAATGAGCAGTTCTTC. It is translated as CASSVEGAGDNEQFF.

The CDR3 is CASSRDPGSDEQYF. The CDR3 DNA follows: TGTGCCAGCAGTCGGGACCCCGGGTCAGACGAGCAGTACTTC. The chain carries TRBV2 and TRBJ2-7; D is tentatively TRBD1 or TRBD2 (5 bases each). Looked up from germline, CDR1 is SNHLY and CDR2 is FYNNEI. V shed 5 bases and J shed 5 bases, with 16 bases lying between them. The CDR3 length is 14 residues.

This rearrangement joins TRBV27 to TRBJ2-1; 15 bases are a match to TRBD2. The CDR3 covers 16 residues. J was trimmed by 7 bases and V by 2 bases; bases with no gene match: 3. Germline V gene lookup returns CDR1 MNHEY and CDR2 SMNVEV (reference sequence). This CDR3 reads CASSLGTSGRRNEQFF. The CDR3, as DNA: TGTGCCAGCAGTTTAGGGACTAGCGGGAGGCGGAATGAGCAGTTCTTC.

This chain connects TRBV7-2 to TRBJ2-7; D possibly corresponds to TRBD2 (6 bases). CDR1 SGHTA and CDR2 FQGNSA come from the germline V gene. CDR3 size: 13 residues. V shed 6 bases and J shed 4 bases, with 13 bases lying between them. This chain's CDR3 is CASSFRRGYEQYF. For the CDR3, the DNA is TGTGCCAGCAGTTTCCGGAGGGGTTACGAGCAGTACTTC.

This clone occurred once. The chain uses TRBV13 and TRBJ1-6; no reliable D call. V dropped 4 bases and J dropped 14 bases, with 15 bases sitting between them. CDR3 length: 13 residues. Germline V gives CDR1 PRHDT, CDR2 FYEKMQ (reference sequence). CDR3 nucleotides: TGTGCCAGCAGCTCTGGCCAGGTTATCACCCTCCACTTT. This gives the protein CASSSGQVITLHF.

The chain joins TRBV27 to TRBJ2-7, with D perhaps TRBD2 (7 bases). V lost 0 bases and J lost 0, with 12 bases in between. Germline CDR1 and CDR2: MNHEY and SMNVEV (reference sequence). The CDR3 runs to 16 residues. The CDR3 DNA is TGTGCCAGCAGTTTATCGTTCGGGGGGCTCTCCTACGAGCAGTACTTC. This codes for CASSLSFGGLSYEQYF.

The chain has TRBV5-6 and TRBJ1-3, with TRBD1 matching 7 bases. CDR3 size: 15 residues. CDR1 and CDR2 (germline): SGHDT, YYEEEE. J was trimmed by 3 bases and V by 3 bases; bases with no gene match: 6. The CDR3 region is CASSSYRDSGNTIYF. The CDR3 region has the DNA TGTGCCAGCAGCTCCTACCGGGACAGTGGAAACACCATATATTTT.

The gene calls are TRBV27 and TRBJ2-1, with D tentatively TRBD2 (6 bases). With 3 bases removed from V and 4 bases from J, the gap between germline ends came to 13 bases. Looked up from germline, CDR1 is MNHEY and CDR2 is SMNVEV (reference sequence). The CDR3 totals 15 residues. The chain's CDR3 is CASSLAGNTYNEQFF. As DNA, the CDR3 is TGTGCCAGCAGTTTGGCGGGGAATACTTACAATGAGCAGTTCTTC.

J is TRBJ2-1 and V is TRBV27, with 7 nucleotides matching TRBD2. The ends lost 5 bases at V and 8 bases at J; junction bases unmatched: 12. Germline-derived CDR1 and CDR2 are MNHEY and SMNVEV (reference sequence). CDR3 length: 15 residues. The CDR3 loop reads CASSDSGMAGDEQFF. CDR3 nucleotides: TGTGCCAGCAGTGACAGCGGGATGGCCGGCGATGAGCAGTTCTTC.

The chain carries TRBV27 and TRBJ1-1; D possibly corresponds to TRBD1 (6 bases). Trimming took 6 bases from V and 11 from J, leaving 13 bases between them. The germline V gene has CDR1 MNHEY and CDR2 SMNVEV (reference sequence). This CDR3 region has 11 residues. This chain's CDR3 is CASRSGTYAFF. CDR3 coding DNA: TGTGCCAGCAGATCCGGGACATATGCTTTCTTT.

This rearrangement joins TRBV7-9 to TRBJ1-2; no clear D. Deletions cut 4 bases from V and 5 bases from J, with 20 bases between. The CDR3 consists of 16 residues. CDR1 and CDR2 (germline): SEHNR, FQNEAQ (reference sequence). The CDR3 loop is CASSSQRRAAGYGYTF. The CDR3 DNA sequence: TGTGCCAGCAGCTCCCAACGACGGGCCGCGGGGTATGGCTACACCTTC.

This clone showed up just once. Sequence at one end of the junction differs from germline and may be a read error. The gene calls are TRBV23-1 and TRBJ2-7; 15 positions agree with TRBD2. TRBV23-1 is an open reading frame whose function is uncertain. The CDR3 runs 18 residues. The CDR3, as DNA: TGCGCCAGCAGTCCATCAGGACTAGCGGGAGGGCCCTCCCACGAGCAGTACTTC. It specifies CASSPSGLAGGPSHEQYF.

The rearrangement links TRBV9 to TRBJ1-6; TRBD1 agrees at 7 bases. The germline gives CDR1 SGDLS, CDR2 YYNGEE. J was trimmed by 8 bases and V by 3 bases; bases with no gene match: 11. CDR3 length: 16 amino acids. CDR3 loop: CASSEEVGTVYSPLHF. The CDR3 DNA sequence: TGTGCCAGCAGCGAGGAGGTGGGGACAGTCTATTCACCCCTCCACTTT.

The V and J genes are TRBV14 and TRBJ2-3; TRBD1 aligns across 7 bases. From germline, CDR1 is SGHDN and CDR2 FVKESK. The CDR3 spans 15 residues. J was trimmed by 2 bases and V by 4 bases; bases with no gene match: 6. Here the CDR3 DNA reads TGTGCCAGCAGCCTGACAGGGTGGGCCACAGATACGCAGTATTTT. Its protein is CASSLTGWATDTQYF.

The gene calls are TRBV7-6 and TRBJ1-4; 7 bases match TRBD1. The V gene end was trimmed by 5 bases and the J gene end by 5 bases; junction bases not matched to a gene: 11. Germline assignment: CDR1 SGHVS and CDR2 FNYEAQ. There are 16 residues in the CDR3. The DNA of the CDR3 is TGTGCCAGCAGCCCGAGCGCGGGACAGAGAAATGAAAAACTGTTTTTT. Its protein is CASSPSAGQRNEKLFF.

The rearrangement links TRBV9 to TRBJ2-1; no definite D call. The CDR3 extends over 16 amino acids. Germline CDR1 reads SGDLS; CDR2 reads YYNGEE. The V gene lost 0 bases and the J gene lost 6 bases, with 16 bases spanning the gap. CDR3 nucleotide sequence: TGTGCCAGCAGCGTAGATGGGCTTGCCTCGGTCAATGAGCAGTTCTTC. This translates into CASSVDGLASVNEQFF.